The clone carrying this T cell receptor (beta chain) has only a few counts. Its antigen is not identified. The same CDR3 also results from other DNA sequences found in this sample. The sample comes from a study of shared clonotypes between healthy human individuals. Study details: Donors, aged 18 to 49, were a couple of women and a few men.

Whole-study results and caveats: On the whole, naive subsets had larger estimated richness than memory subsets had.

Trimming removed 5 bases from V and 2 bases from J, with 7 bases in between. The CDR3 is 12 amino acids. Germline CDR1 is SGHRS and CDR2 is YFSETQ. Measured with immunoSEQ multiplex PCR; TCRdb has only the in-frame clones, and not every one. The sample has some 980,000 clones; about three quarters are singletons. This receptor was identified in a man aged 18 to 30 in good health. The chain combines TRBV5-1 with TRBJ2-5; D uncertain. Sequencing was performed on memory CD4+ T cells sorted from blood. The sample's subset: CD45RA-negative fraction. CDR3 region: CASSLIQETQYF. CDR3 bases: TGCGCCAGCAGTCTCATTCAAGAGACCCAGTACTTC.